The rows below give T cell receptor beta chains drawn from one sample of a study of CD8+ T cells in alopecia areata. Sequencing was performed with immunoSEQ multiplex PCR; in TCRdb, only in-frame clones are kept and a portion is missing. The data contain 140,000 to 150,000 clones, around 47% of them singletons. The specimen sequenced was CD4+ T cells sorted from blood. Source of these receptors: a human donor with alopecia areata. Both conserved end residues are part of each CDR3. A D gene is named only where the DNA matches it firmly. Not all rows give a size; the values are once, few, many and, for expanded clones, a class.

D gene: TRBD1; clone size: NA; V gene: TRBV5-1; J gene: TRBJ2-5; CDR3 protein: CASSSGTGARGETQYF; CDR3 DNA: TGCGCCAGCAGCTCTGGGACAGGGGCGAGGGGAGAGACCCAGTACTTC
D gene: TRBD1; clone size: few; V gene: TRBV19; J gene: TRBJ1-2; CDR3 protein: CASSVTGTGNNYGYTF; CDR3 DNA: TGTGCCAGTAGTGTAACCGGGACAGGAAATAACTATGGCTACACCTTC
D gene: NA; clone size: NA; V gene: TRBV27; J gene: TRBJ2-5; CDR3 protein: CASSLSWGPQETQYF; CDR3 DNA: TGTGCCAGCAGTCTTAGTTGGGGCCCCCAAGAGACCCAGTACTTC
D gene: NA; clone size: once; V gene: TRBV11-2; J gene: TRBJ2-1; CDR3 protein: CASSLTGPYNEQFF; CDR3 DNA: TGTGCCAGCAGCTTAACGGGACCCTACAATGAGCAGTTCTTC
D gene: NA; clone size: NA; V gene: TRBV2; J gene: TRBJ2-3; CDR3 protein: CASSSGREGTDTQYF; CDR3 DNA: TGTGCCAGCAGTTCAGGGAGAGAGGGCACAGATACGCAGTATTTT
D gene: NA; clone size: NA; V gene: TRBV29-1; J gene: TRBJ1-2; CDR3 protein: CSVVGGRRASGYTF; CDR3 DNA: TGCAGCGTTGTGGGGGGGCGGCGAGCGAGTGGCTACACCTTC
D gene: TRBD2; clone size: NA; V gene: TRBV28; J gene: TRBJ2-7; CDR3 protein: CASSLPGLAGYEQYF; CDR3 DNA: TGTGCCAGCAGTTTGCCGGGACTAGCGGGATACGAGCAGTACTTC
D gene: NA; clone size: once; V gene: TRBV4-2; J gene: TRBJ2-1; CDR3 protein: CASTPGARDNEQFF; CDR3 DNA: TGTGCCAGCACCCCAGGAGCGCGGGACAATGAGCAGTTCTTC
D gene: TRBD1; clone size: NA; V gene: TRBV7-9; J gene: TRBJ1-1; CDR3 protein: CASSDDRGSTEAFF; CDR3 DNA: TGTGCCAGCAGCGACGACAGGGGTAGCACTGAAGCTTTCTTT
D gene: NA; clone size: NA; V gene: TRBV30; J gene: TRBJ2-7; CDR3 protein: CSLFRKGTYEQYF; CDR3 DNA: TGTTCTCTCTTCAGAAAGGGAACCTACGAGCAGTACTTC
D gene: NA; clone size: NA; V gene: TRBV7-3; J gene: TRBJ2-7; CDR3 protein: CASSDFAGVTYEQYF; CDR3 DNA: TGTGCCAGCAGCGACTTCGCAGGGGTAACCTACGAGCAGTACTTC
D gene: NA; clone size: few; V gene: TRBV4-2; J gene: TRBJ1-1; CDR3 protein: CASSQDHQGGTEAFF; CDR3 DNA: TGTGCCAGCAGCCAAGATCATCAGGGAGGCACTGAAGCTTTCTTT
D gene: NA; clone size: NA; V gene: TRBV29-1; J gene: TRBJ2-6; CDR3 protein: CSVKGAGANVLTF; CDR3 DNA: TGCAGCGTGAAGGGAGCTGGGGCCAACGTCCTGACTTTC
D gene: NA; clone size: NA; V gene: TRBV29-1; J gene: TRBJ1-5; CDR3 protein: CSVGGGPQPQHF; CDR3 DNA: TGCAGCGTGGGGGGGGGCCCTCAGCCCCAGCATTTT
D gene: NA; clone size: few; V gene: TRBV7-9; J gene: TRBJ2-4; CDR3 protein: CASSPPGSAKNIQYF; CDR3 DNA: TGTGCCAGCAGCCCCCCAGGGTCTGCCAAAAACATTCAGTACTTC
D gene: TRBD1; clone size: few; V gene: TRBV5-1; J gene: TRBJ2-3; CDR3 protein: CASSLAGTGGLDTQYF; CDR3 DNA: TGCGCCAGCAGCTTGGCCGGGACAGGGGGCTTAGATACGCAGTATTTT
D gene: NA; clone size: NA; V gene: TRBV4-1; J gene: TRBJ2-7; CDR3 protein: CASSQEYEQYF; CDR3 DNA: TGCGCCAGCAGCCAGGAATACGAGCAGTACTTC
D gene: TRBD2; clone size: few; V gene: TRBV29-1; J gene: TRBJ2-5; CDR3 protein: CSGLAGGETQYF; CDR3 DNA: TGCAGCGGACTAGCGGGAGGAGAGACCCAGTACTTC
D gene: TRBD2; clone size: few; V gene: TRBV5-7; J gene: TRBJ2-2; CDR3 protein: CASSLSASGKSTGELFF; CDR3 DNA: TGTGCCAGCAGCTTGTCCGCTAGCGGGAAAAGTACCGGGGAGCTGTTTTTT
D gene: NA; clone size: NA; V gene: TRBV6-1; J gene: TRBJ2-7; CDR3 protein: CASLASGSSYEQYF; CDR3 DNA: TGTGCCAGCCTTGCCTCGGGGAGCTCCTACGAGCAGTACTTC
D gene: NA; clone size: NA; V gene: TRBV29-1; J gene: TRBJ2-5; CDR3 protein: CSVRLGRETQYF; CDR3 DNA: TGCAGCGTCCGTCTGGGGCGAGAGACCCAGTACTTC
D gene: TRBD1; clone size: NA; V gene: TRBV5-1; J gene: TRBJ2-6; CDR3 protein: CASSLPLTGSGANVLTF; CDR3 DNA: TGCGCCAGCAGCTTGCCCTTGACAGGGTCTGGGGCCAACGTCCTGACTTTC
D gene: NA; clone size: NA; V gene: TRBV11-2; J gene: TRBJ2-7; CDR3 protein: CASGFGINYEQYF; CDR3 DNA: TGTGCCAGCGGCTTCGGGATAAACTACGAGCAGTACTTC
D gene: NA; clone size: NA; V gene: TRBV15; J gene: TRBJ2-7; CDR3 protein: CATSRGPLSGATGQYF; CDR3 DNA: TGTGCCACCAGCAGAGGACCCCTCTCTGGGGCGACCGGGCAGTACTTC
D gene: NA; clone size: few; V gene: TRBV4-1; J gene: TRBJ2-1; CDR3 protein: CASSTHSYNEQFF; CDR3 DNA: TGCGCCAGCAGCACACACTCCTACAATGAGCAGTTCTTC
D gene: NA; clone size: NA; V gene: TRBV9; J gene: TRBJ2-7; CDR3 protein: CASSVTGQGEQYF; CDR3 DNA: TGTGCCAGCAGCGTAACGGGACAAGGCGAGCAGTACTTC
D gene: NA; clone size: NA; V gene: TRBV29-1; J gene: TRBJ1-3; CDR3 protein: CSVEKSSGNTIYF; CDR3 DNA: TGCAGCGTTGAAAAGTCGTCTGGAAACACCATATATTTT
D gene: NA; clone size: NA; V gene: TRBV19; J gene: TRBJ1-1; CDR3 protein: CATTPLPLNTEAFF; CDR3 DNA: TGTGCCACTACCCCCCTGCCATTGAACACTGAAGCTTTCTTT
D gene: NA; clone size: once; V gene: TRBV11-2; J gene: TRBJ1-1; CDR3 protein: CASSLGLGNTEAFF; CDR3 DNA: TGTGCCAGCAGCTTAGGACTGGGGAACACTGAAGCTTTCTTT
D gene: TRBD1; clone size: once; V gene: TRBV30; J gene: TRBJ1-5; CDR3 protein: CAWSPGTGGNQPQHF; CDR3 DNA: TGTGCCTGGAGTCCCGGGACAGGGGGCAATCAGCCCCAGCATTTT
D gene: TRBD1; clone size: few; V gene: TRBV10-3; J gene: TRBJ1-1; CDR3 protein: CAIRDRVGTEAFF; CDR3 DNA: TGTGCCATCAGGGACAGGGTGGGCACTGAAGCTTTCTTT
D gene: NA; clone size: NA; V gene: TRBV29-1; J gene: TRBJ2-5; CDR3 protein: CSVGRSRQETQYF; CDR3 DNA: TGCAGCGTTGGGCGGAGTCGACAAGAGACCCAGTACTTC
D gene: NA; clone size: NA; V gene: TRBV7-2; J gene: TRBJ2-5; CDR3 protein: CASSFVPGETQYF; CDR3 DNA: TGTGCCAGCAGCTTTGTTCCCGGGGAGACCCAGTACTTC
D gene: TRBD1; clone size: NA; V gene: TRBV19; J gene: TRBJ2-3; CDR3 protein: CASSGTATNTQYF; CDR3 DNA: TGTGCCAGTAGTGGGACAGCGACCAATACGCAGTATTTT
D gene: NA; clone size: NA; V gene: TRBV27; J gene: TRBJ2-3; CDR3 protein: CASSLYNTDTQYF; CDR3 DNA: TGTGCCAGCAGTTTATACAACACAGATACGCAGTATTTT
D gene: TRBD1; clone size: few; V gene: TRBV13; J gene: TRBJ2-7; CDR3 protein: CASSLGTGRYEQYF; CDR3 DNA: TGTGCCAGCAGCCTCGGGACAGGACGGTACGAGCAGTACTTC
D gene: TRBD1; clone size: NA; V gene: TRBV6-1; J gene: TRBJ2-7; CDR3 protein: CASRTGTLPDEQYF; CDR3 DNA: TGTGCCAGCAGGACAGGGACCCTCCCCGACGAGCAGTACTTC
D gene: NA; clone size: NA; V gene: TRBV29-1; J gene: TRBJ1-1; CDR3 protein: CSVVQRAGVFTEAFF; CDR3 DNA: TGCAGCGTTGTTCAGAGGGCTGGGGTATTCACTGAAGCTTTCTTT
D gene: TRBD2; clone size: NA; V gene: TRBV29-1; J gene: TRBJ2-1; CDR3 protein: CSASGLAGGWQFF; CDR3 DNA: TGCAGCGCTTCGGGACTAGCGGGGGGCTGGCAGTTCTTC
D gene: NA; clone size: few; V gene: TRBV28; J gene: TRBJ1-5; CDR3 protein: CASRREVNQPQHF; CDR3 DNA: TGTGCCAGCAGGCGGGAAGTCAATCAGCCCCAGCATTTT
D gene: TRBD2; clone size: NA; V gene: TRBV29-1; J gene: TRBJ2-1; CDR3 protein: CSAGGASGRPVAQFF; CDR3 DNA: TGCAGCGCCGGAGGGGCCAGCGGGAGGCCCGTCGCGCAGTTCTTC
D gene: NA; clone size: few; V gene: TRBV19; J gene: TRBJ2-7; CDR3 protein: CASSIQPTIYEQYF; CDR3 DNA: TGTGCCAGTAGTATACAGCCGACTATCTACGAGCAGTACTTC
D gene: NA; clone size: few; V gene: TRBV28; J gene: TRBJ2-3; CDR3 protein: CAPISDTDTQYF; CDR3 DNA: TGTGCCCCAATTAGCGACACAGATACGCAGTATTTT
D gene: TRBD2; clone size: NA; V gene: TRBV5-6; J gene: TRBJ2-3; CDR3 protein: CASSRFRDSGGYFTDTQYF; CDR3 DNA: TGTGCCAGCAGCCGTTTCCGGGATAGCGGGGGATATTTCACAGATACGCAGTATTTT
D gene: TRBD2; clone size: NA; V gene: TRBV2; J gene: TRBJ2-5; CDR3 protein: CASSGGLDGETQYF; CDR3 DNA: TGTGCCAGCAGTGGGGGACTAGATGGAGAGACCCAGTACTTC
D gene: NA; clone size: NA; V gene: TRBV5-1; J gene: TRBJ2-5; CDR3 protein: CASSPRVNQETQYF; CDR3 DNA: TGCGCCAGCAGCCCGCGGGTCAACCAAGAGACCCAGTACTTC
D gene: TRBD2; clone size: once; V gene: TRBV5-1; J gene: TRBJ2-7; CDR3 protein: CASSPTSGSYEQYF; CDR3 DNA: TGCGCCAGCAGCCCCACTAGCGGGAGCTACGAGCAGTACTTC
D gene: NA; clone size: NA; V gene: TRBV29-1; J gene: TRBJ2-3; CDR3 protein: CSTQFSTDTQYF; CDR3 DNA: TGCAGCACCCAGTTTAGCACAGATACGCAGTATTTT
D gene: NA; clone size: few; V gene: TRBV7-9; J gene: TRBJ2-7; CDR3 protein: CASRQSGGAYEQYF; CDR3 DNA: TGTGCCAGCAGACAATCGGGGGGCGCATACGAGCAGTACTTC
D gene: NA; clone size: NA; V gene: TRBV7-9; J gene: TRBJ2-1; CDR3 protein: CASSSDSEQFF; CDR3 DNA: TGTGCCAGCAGCTCAGACAGTGAGCAGTTCTTC
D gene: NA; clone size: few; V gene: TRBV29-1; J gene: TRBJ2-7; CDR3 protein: CSVGEVGEQYF; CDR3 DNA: TGCAGCGTTGGGGAGGTTGGAGAGCAGTACTTC
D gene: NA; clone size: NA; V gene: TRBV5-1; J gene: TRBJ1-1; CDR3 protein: CASSLQGTTEAFF; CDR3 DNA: TGCGCCAGCAGCTTGCAGGGGACGACTGAAGCTTTCTTT
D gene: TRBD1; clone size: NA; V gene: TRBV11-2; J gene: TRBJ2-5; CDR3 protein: CASSLRGRETQYF; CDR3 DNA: TGTGCCAGCAGCTTAAGGGGGCGAGAGACCCAGTACTTC
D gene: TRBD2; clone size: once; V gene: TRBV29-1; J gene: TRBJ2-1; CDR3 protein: CSGDIAGTYNEQFF; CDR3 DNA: TGCAGCGGAGATATAGCGGGAACATACAATGAGCAGTTCTTC